Shown below are 17 T cell receptor beta chains from a single sample sequenced in a study of T cells in Graves' hyperthyroidism and ophthalmopathy (dated by TCRdb to between 2018 and 2020). Library preparation employed multiplex PCR. This sample was sequenced with an Illumina HiSeq 2000. The TCR beta CDR3 regions were amplified from the RNA transcripts. The first round of RT-PCR for the TCR CDR3 was performed with the HTBI primer set and the Qiagen OneStep RT-PCR kit. TCRdb applied fastp at Q25 and MiXCR to the public reads, then kept only in-frame beta chains. For every CDR3 protein sequence, its rows merge into one entry that carries the most common genes and DNA. The sample has over 500,000 distinct CDR3 sequences on record, approximately 16% of them singletons. Together, the top ten hold 25% to 30% of the sample. Sequences were obtained from blood. These receptors all come from a woman in her 30s with Graves' ophthalmopathy.

This clonotype showed up many times. The chain couples TRBV7-2 to TRBJ1-4, with 10 bases identical to TRBD1. The CDR3 runs to 18 residues. Germline trimming cut 5 bases from V and 0 bases from J; bases unmatched to any gene: 9. Germline V gene lookup returns CDR1 SGHTA and CDR2 FQGNSA. The chain's CDR3 is CASSPGQGRGATNEKLFF. CDR3 coding DNA: TGTGCCAGCAGCCCGGGACAGGGGAGGGGAGCAACTAATGAAAAACTGTTTTTT.

This clonotype turned up a few times. The chain joins TRBV9 to TRBJ1-1; D gene unclear. V lost 0 bases, J lost 2 bases, and 11 bases lay in between. The germline gives CDR1 SGDLS, CDR2 YYNGEE. The CDR3 has 15 amino acids. The CDR3 region has the DNA TGTGCCAGCAGCGTAGTGGCCGGAGTCAACACTGAAGCTTTCTTT. The encoded protein is CASSVVAGVNTEAFF.

There are many counts of this clonotype. The V call is TRBV12-3 or TRBV12-4, the J call TRBJ2-1; 12 positions agree with TRBD2. Trimming at V came to 2 bases and at J to 5 bases, leaving 7 bases not matched to a gene. This CDR3 spans 17 amino acids. The CDR3, as DNA: TGTGCCAGCAGTTTACGCCCCTGGACTAGCGGGGACAATGAGCAGTTCTTC. The encoded protein is CASSLRPWTSGDNEQFF.

Notes on this clonotype: This may be a read error: a much more frequent sequence differs by one nucleotide. The chain combines TRBV30 with TRBJ2-2; a weak D match, TRBD2 (6 bases). CDR1 GTSNPN and CDR2 SVGIG come from the germline V gene (reference sequence). The CDR3 totals 14 residues. This chain's CDR3 is CAWSVGGVGGELSF. In nucleotides, the CDR3 is TGTGCCTGGAGTGTCGGGGGAGTGGGCGGGGAGCTGTCTTTT.

This clonotype was recorded at least ten times. CDR3 protein: CASSRGVGGGETQYF. The CDR3 coding sequence is TGTGCCAGCAGCCGTGGAGTGGGGGGCGGGGAGACCCAGTACTTC. The J gene is TRBJ2-5, the V gene TRBV6-1; D possibly uses TRBD1 or TRBD2 (6 bases each). The germline V gene encodes CDR1 MNHNS and CDR2 SASEGT. With 6 bases removed from V and 5 bases from J, the gap between germline ends came to 19 bases. The CDR3 has 15 residues.

This clonotype was found many times. J is TRBJ2-1 and V is TRBV12-3 or TRBV12-4, with D perhaps given as TRBD1 or TRBD2 (7 bases each). The CDR3 consists of 18 residues. V was trimmed by 3 bases and J by 4 bases, leaving 22 bases between them. The CDR3 region is CASSFGGLPGQQYNEQFF. CDR3 DNA sequence: TGTGCCAGCAGTTTCGGGGGGCTACCGGGACAGCAATACAATGAGCAGTTCTTC.

This clonotype was picked up many times. The genes are TRBV28 and TRBJ1-5; weak D call: TRBD1 (5 bases). Per germline, CDR1 MDHEN and CDR2 SYDVKM. V lost 4 bases and J 6 bases, leaving 7 bases between the germline ends. CDR3 length: 12 residues. The CDR3 loop is CASSSGIQPQHF. The CDR3 DNA sequence: TGTGCCAGCAGTTCAGGGATTCAGCCCCAGCATTTT. The full variable domain, completed using reference TRBV28 and TRBJ1-5, is DVKVTQSSRYLVKRTGEKVFLECVQDMDHENMFWYRQDPGLGLRLIYFSYDVKMKEKGDIPEGYSVSREKKERFSLILESASTNQTSMYLCASSSGIQPQHFGDGTRLSIL.

Ten or more counts support this clonotype. V is TRBV27 and J is TRBJ1-2; D may be TRBD1 (6 bases). Trimming took off 1 base at V and 0 bases at J, with 15 bases between the two ends. The CDR3 is 17 amino acids. CDR1 is MNHEY, CDR2 SMNVEV, per germline (reference sequence). CDR3 loop: CASSLYAGEVANYGYTF. Written as DNA, the CDR3 is TGTGCCAGCAGTTTATATGCAGGGGAAGTAGCTAACTATGGCTACACCTTC.

This clonotype was counted ten times or more. This chain connects TRBV30 to TRBJ1-4, with D perhaps matching TRBD1 (5 bases). The germline V gene encodes CDR1 GTSNPN and CDR2 SVGIG (reference sequence). With 5 bases removed from V and 5 bases from J, the gap between germline ends came to 12 bases. The CDR3 consists of 13 residues. This chain's CDR3 is CAWATVPNEKLFF. The CDR3 nucleotides are TGTGCCTGGGCGACAGTACCGAATGAAAAACTGTTTTTT. Full variable domain (outside the CDR3, taken from reference TRBV30 and TRBJ1-4): SQTIHQWPATLVQPVGSPLSLECTVEGTSNPNLYWYRQAAGRGLQLLFYSVGIGQISSEVPQNLSASRPQDRQFILSSKKLLLSDSGFYLCAWATVPNEKLFFGSGTQLSVL.

The chain couples TRBV28 to TRBJ1-5; D is uncertain. The CDR3 totals 15 residues. From germline, CDR1 is MDHEN and CDR2 SYDVKM. Between the trimmed V and J ends, which lost 4 bases and 6 bases, there was a span of 16 bases. For the CDR3, the DNA is TGTGCCAGCAGTTCTCGAGGGTGCTACGTTCAGCCCCAGCATTTT. Protein: CASSSRGCYVQPQHF.

This clonotype has at least ten counts. The genes are TRBV5-1 and TRBJ2-7; possibly TRBD1 for D (6 bases). In germline, CDR1 is SGHRS, CDR2 YFSETQ. The length of the CDR3 is 13 residues. V lost 4 bases and J 3 bases, leaving 11 bases between the germline ends. CDR3 sequence reads: CASSPGAFYEQYF. Here the CDR3 DNA reads TGCGCCAGCAGCCCAGGGGCTTTCTACGAGCAGTACTTC.

Many counts were recorded for this clonotype. V usage is TRBV7-2 and J usage is TRBJ2-7; 8 bases match TRBD1. This CDR3 comprises 14 residues. With 2 bases clipped from V and 4 bases from J, the junction kept 4 bases outside the gene matches. Germline V gene data show CDR1 as SGHTA and CDR2 as FQGNSA. In DNA form, the CDR3 reads TGTGCCAGCAGCTTACAGGGGGCTGGGTACGAGCAGTACTTC. Protein product: CASSLQGAGYEQYF.

This chain links TRBV24-1 with TRBJ2-1, with TRBD2 identical over 12 bases. Germline trimming cut 5 bases from V and 8 bases from J; bases unmatched to any gene: 12. This CDR3 contains 17 residues. The germline V gene has CDR1 KGHDR and CDR2 SFDVKD. The CDR3 nucleotides are TGTGCCACCAGTGTAGGGTCTAGCGGGAGGGAAAGGTATGAGCAGTTCTTC. Protein: CATSVGSSGRERYEQFF.

This clonotype has a count of ten or more. The rearrangement links TRBV11-2 to TRBJ2-1; 7 bases line up with TRBD2. Losses at the gene ends were 1 base for V and 8 bases for J; bases not matched to a gene: 8. Germline assignment: CDR1 SGHAT and CDR2 FQNNGV. The CDR3 spans 15 residues. As DNA, the CDR3 is TGTGCCAGCAGCTTAGTTTTTAGCGGGTTCGATGAGCAGTTCTTC. This codes for CASSLVFSGFDEQFF.

This clonotype was counted only a few times. This chain uses TRBV10-1 with TRBJ2-7; 7 bases line up with TRBD2. The germline V gene has CDR1 WNHNN and CDR2 SYGVQD (reference sequence). J was trimmed by 2 bases and V by 2 bases; bases with no gene match: 6. CDR3 length: 15 residues. The CDR3 DNA sequence: TGCGCCAGCAGTGAGGGGCGGCGGGAGACCTACGAGCAGTACTTC. Translated, it gives CASSEGRRETYEQYF.

This clonotype was seen ten or more times. The V and J genes are TRBV6-2 or TRBV6-3 and TRBJ2-1; 9 nucleotides line up with TRBD1. The germline V gene has CDR1 MNHEY and CDR2 SVGEGT. The V gene end was trimmed by 5 bases and the J gene end by 0 bases; junction bases not matched to a gene: 8. The CDR3 length is 17 residues. The CDR3 nucleotides are TGTGCCAGCAGTACCCCCGGGACAGGGAGCTCCTACAATGAGCAGTTCTTC. Its translation is CASSTPGTGSSYNEQFF.

This clonotype was observed a single time. Given a much more abundant clone one base away, this may be a read error. It is likely a read error, because the conserved phenylalanine at the end of the CDR3 is missing. The chain uses TRBV5-1 and TRBJ2-2; 8 bases line up with TRBD1. The CDR3 covers 17 residues. Trimming cost V 4 bases and J 1 base; bases outside gene matches: 9. CDR1 SGHRS and CDR2 YFSETQ come from the germline V gene. CDR3 nucleotides: TGCGCCAGCAGCCTGACAGGGGTTGTGAAGAACACCGGGGAGCTGTTTTCT. Its translation is CASSLTGVVKNTGELFS.